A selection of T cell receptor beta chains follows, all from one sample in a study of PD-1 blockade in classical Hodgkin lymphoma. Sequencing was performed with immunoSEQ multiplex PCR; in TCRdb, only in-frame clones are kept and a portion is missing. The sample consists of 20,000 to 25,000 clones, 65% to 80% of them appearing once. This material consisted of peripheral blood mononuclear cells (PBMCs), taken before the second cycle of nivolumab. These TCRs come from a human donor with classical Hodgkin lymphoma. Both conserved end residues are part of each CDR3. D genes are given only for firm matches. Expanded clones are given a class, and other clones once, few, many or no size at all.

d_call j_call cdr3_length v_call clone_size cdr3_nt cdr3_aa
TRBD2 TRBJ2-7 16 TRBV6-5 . TGTGCCAGCAGTTTAGCCCTAGCGGGAGAGTTTTACGAGCAGTACTTC CASSLALAGEFYEQYF
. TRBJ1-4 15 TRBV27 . TGTGCCAGCAGTTTATATTCAGGGACGGCGATGGAACTGTTTTTT CASSLYSGTAMELFF
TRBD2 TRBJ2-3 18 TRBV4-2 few TGTGCCAGCAGCCAAGTTTCTCTACTAGCGGGAATGGGAGATACGCAGTATTTT CASSQVSLLAGMGDTQYF
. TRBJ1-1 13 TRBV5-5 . TGTGCCAGCAGCTTTGTAACGAACACTGAAGCTTTCTTT CASSFVTNTEAFF
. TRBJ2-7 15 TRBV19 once TGTGCCAGTAGTTCTCCAGGGGGGATAGCTACGAGGCAGTACTTC CASSSPGGIATRQYF
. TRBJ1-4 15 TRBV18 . TGTGCCAGCTCACGGGACGGCAAGGATAATGAAAAACTGTTTTTT CASSRDGKDNEKLFF
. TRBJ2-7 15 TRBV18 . TGTGCCAGCTCACCACGTGGGAGGACGCCATCCGAGCAGTACTTC CASSPRGRTPSEQYF
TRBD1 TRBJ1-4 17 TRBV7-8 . TGTGCCAGCAGCCCCCGAGGAATGGGGACAGCTGAGGAAAAACTGTTTTTT CASSPRGMGTAEEKLFF
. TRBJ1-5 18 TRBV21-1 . TGTGCCAGCAGCTTTCCGACCCGGGCGGCATATAGCAATCAGCCCCAGCATTTT CASSFPTRAAYSNQPQHF
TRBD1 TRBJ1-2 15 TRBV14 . TGTGCCAGCAGCCGAGGACAGGTCTACAACTATGGCTACACCTTC CASSRGQVYNYGYTF
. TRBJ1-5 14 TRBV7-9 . TGTGCCAGCAGCTTAGCACAGAGCAATCAGCCCCAGCATTTT CASSLAQSNQPQHF
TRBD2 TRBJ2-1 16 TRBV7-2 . TGTGCCAGCAGCTTACTCCCGGGACTAGTATACAATGAGCAGTTCTTC CASSLLPGLVYNEQFF